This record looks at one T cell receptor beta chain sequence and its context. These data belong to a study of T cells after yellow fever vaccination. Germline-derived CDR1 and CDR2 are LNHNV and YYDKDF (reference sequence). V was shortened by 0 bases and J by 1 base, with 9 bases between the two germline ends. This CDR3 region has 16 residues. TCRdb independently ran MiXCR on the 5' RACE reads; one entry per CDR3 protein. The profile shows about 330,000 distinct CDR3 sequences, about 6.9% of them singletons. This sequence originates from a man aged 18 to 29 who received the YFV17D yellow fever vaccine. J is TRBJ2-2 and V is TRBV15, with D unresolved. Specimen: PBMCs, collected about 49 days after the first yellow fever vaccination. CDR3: CATSRDGGLNTGELFF. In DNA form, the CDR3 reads TGTGCCACCAGCAGAGATGGTGGATTGAACACCGGGGAGCTGTTTTTT.